This T cell receptor (beta chain) is from a study of T-cell reconstitution after alpha-beta-depleted transplantation in children. Findings of the study overall: The authors attributed T-cell counts and diversity one year after transplant mostly to newly produced T cells.

CDR1 is LGHDT, CDR2 YNNKEL, per germline (reference sequence). CDR3 length: 13 residues. Trimming shortened V by 4 bases and J by 5 bases, and 11 bases separated the two germline ends. Molecular barcoding with unique molecular identifiers was used for the TCRbeta library. TCRdb fed the PCR reads into MiXCR, producing one record per CDR3 protein. The data show under 150,000 distinct CDR3 sequences, more than 9.5% seen once. As concerns this clonotype: Its antigen is still unknown.

The chain carries TRBV3-1 and TRBJ1-1; D is perhaps TRBD1 (5 bases). Sequencing was performed on PBMCs, mostly from graft donor cells, taken 180 days after TCRalphabeta/CD19-depleted stem cell transplant. This sequence was found in a girl under three years old who had a stem cell transplant for combined immunodeficiency, so the T cells may come from the graft donor. CDR3 region: CASSPPKGTEAFF. Here the CDR3 DNA reads TGTGCCAGCAGCCCCCCGAAGGGGACTGAAGCTTTCTTT.